This TCR beta chain came from a study of cytomegalovirus exposure and HLA in healthy donors. The V segment lost 6 bases and the J segment 0 bases; nucleotides outside the gene matches: 6. This CDR3 contains 15 residues. CDR1 and CDR2 from the germline V gene are MDHEN and SYDVKM. 60 Vbeta and 13 Jbeta primers were used in PCR. The authors' processing: In a later analysis, of 80 million or so unique beta chains, roughly 9.9 million appeared in at least two donors. TCRdb keeps only in-frame clones here, not all; method: immunoSEQ multiplex PCR. The V and J calls and clone size come from that table; D and trimming were worked out from the DNA. The sample records some 190,000 clones, roughly four fifths being singletons. The study's findings and limits: Compared with the roughly 670-donor mean, an Asian-associated ancestry cluster reportedly had fewer N-insertions, according to a later analysis. Segments of the TCR beta V type were, in most cases, productive about 87% or about 30% of the time in an earlier analysis.

A note on this clone: What it recognizes is unknown.

Material for sequencing was PBMCs. The sequence was collected from a man between 35 and 55 years old in good health and CMV-seropositive. The chain is built from TRBV28 and TRBJ2-5; TRBD1 matches at 8 bases. The CDR3 spells CASRGQDRYQETQYF. CDR3 coding DNA: TGTGCCAGCAGGGGACAGGATAGGTACCAAGAGACCCAGTACTTC.